These T cell receptor beta chains were read from a single sample in a study of siplizumab effects on memory and regulatory T cells. Profiled with immunoSEQ multiplex PCR; TCRdb holds only in-frame clones, not every one. The sample holds about 100,000 clones, approximately 91% seen once. Sequences were obtained from CD4+ T cells sorted from blood. The receptor set was obtained from a human donor in good health. Each CDR3 is given with its conserved first and last residue. D genes are given only for firm matches. The size of a clone is reported for some rows only, either as once, few or many, or as a class for expanded clones.

d_call: NA
v_call: TRBV7-9
j_call: TRBJ1-3
clone_size: NA
cdr3_aa: CASSVIPGHLDGFTIYF
cdr3_nt: TGTGCCAGCAGCGTCATCCCGGGACATCTTGATGGCTTCACCATATATTTT

d_call: NA
v_call: TRBV5-5
j_call: TRBJ1-2
clone_size: once
cdr3_aa: CASSAGPTNYGYTF
cdr3_nt: TGTGCCAGCAGCGCGGGACCGACCAACTATGGCTACACCTTC

d_call: TRBD1
v_call: TRBV10-3
j_call: TRBJ1-2
clone_size: NA
cdr3_aa: CAISIVTKQGDYTF
cdr3_nt: TGTGCCATCAGTATCGTAACTAAACAGGGGGACTACACCTTC

d_call: TRBD2
v_call: TRBV27
j_call: TRBJ2-7
clone_size: NA
cdr3_aa: CASSDRLAGPYEQYF
cdr3_nt: TGTGCCAGCAGTGACAGACTAGCGGGACCCTACGAGCAGTACTTC

d_call: NA
v_call: TRBV6-4
j_call: TRBJ2-2
clone_size: NA
cdr3_aa: CASSEASDGTGELFF
cdr3_nt: TGTGCCAGCAGTGAAGCTAGCGATGGCACCGGGGAGCTGTTTTTT

d_call: TRBD1
v_call: TRBV4-1
j_call: TRBJ1-1
clone_size: NA
cdr3_aa: CASSHPPGQNEAFF
cdr3_nt: TGCGCCAGCAGCCACCCACCGGGACAGAATGAAGCTTTCTTT

d_call: NA
v_call: TRBV29-1
j_call: TRBJ1-1
clone_size: NA
cdr3_aa: CSVDFGLNTEAFF
cdr3_nt: TGCAGCGTTGACTTTGGGCTTAACACTGAAGCTTTCTTT

d_call: NA
v_call: TRBV5-1
j_call: TRBJ2-1
clone_size: NA
cdr3_aa: CASTPIGGYNEQFF
cdr3_nt: TGCGCCAGCACCCCCATTGGGGGGTACAATGAGCAGTTCTTC

d_call: NA
v_call: TRBV4-3
j_call: TRBJ2-3
clone_size: NA
cdr3_aa: CASSQFGSGPSTDTQYF
cdr3_nt: TGCGCCAGCAGCCAATTTGGAAGCGGGCCCTCCACAGATACGCAGTATTTT

d_call: NA
v_call: TRBV2
j_call: TRBJ2-1
clone_size: NA
cdr3_aa: CASSVLLGSHNEQFF
cdr3_nt: TGTGCCAGCAGTGTTTTGTTGGGGTCCCACAATGAGCAGTTCTTC

d_call: NA
v_call: TRBV19
j_call: TRBJ2-2
clone_size: NA
cdr3_aa: CASSLSINTGELFF
cdr3_nt: TGTGCCAGTAGTCTGTCAATCAACACCGGGGAGCTGTTTTTT

d_call: NA
v_call: TRBV2
j_call: TRBJ2-5
clone_size: NA
cdr3_aa: CASSLGETQYF
cdr3_nt: TGTGCCAGCAGCCTCGGAGAGACCCAGTACTTC

d_call: NA
v_call: TRBV7-2
j_call: TRBJ1-6
clone_size: NA
cdr3_aa: CASSPRRLSYNSPLHF
cdr3_nt: TGTGCCAGCAGCCCGCGGAGGCTCTCCTATAATTCACCCCTCCACTTT

d_call: NA
v_call: TRBV4-2
j_call: TRBJ1-2
clone_size: NA
cdr3_aa: CASSHDDSSNYGYTF
cdr3_nt: TGTGCCAGCAGCCATGACGACAGCTCTAACTATGGCTACACCTTC

d_call: NA
v_call: TRBV15
j_call: TRBJ1-6
clone_size: NA
cdr3_aa: CATSSLRLEGHSPLHF
cdr3_nt: TGTGCCACCAGCAGTCTCAGGCTGGAGGGCCATTCACCCCTCCACTTT

d_call: TRBD2
v_call: TRBV27
j_call: TRBJ2-1
clone_size: NA
cdr3_aa: CASSLERGSYNEQFF
cdr3_nt: TGTGCCAGCAGTTTGGAGCGGGGGTCCTACAATGAGCAGTTCTTC

d_call: NA
v_call: TRBV18
j_call: TRBJ1-2
clone_size: NA
cdr3_aa: CASSPDLNYGYTF
cdr3_nt: TGTGCCAGCTCACCGGATCTTAACTATGGCTACACCTTC

d_call: TRBD1
v_call: TRBV7-3
j_call: TRBJ2-3
clone_size: NA
cdr3_aa: CASSPPGQGSDTQYF
cdr3_nt: TGTGCCAGCAGCCCACCGGGACAGGGTTCGGATACGCAGTATTTT

d_call: TRBD1
v_call: TRBV29-1
j_call: TRBJ2-2
clone_size: NA
cdr3_aa: CSVGQGNTGELFF
cdr3_nt: TGCAGCGTAGGACAGGGGAATACCGGGGAGCTGTTTTTT

d_call: TRBD1
v_call: TRBV5-1
j_call: TRBJ1-6
clone_size: NA
cdr3_aa: CASSLVGPEGAKSPLHF
cdr3_nt: TGCGCCAGCAGCTTGGTGGGACCAGAGGGGGCAAAATCACCCCTCCACTTT

d_call: TRBD1
v_call: TRBV7-3
j_call: TRBJ2-1
clone_size: NA
cdr3_aa: CASSLDRGAYNEQFF
cdr3_nt: TGTGCCAGCAGCTTAGACAGGGGGGCCTACAATGAGCAGTTCTTC

d_call: TRBD1
v_call: TRBV19
j_call: TRBJ1-1
clone_size: NA
cdr3_aa: CASSLWTGGMNTEAFF
cdr3_nt: TGTGCCAGTAGTCTATGGACAGGGGGGATGAACACTGAAGCTTTCTTT

d_call: TRBD2
v_call: TRBV5-4
j_call: TRBJ2-5
clone_size: once
cdr3_aa: CASRRLAGVQETQYF
cdr3_nt: TGTGCCAGCAGAAGACTAGCGGGGGTCCAAGAGACCCAGTACTTC

d_call: NA
v_call: TRBV6-1
j_call: TRBJ2-5
clone_size: NA
cdr3_aa: CASPGNGETQYF
cdr3_nt: TGTGCCAGCCCGGGGAACGGGGAGACCCAGTACTTC

d_call: NA
v_call: TRBV19
j_call: TRBJ1-6
clone_size: NA
cdr3_aa: CASTWDAYSPLHF
cdr3_nt: TGTGCCAGTACTTGGGACGCATATTCACCCCTCCACTTT

d_call: NA
v_call: TRBV2
j_call: TRBJ1-5
clone_size: NA
cdr3_aa: CASGAYSNQPQHF
cdr3_nt: TGTGCCAGCGGTGCCTATAGCAATCAGCCCCAGCATTTT

d_call: TRBD2
v_call: TRBV7-9
j_call: TRBJ2-1
clone_size: NA
cdr3_aa: CASSWTSGGLNEQFF
cdr3_nt: TGTGCCAGCAGCTGGACTAGCGGGGGTCTGAATGAGCAGTTCTTC

d_call: NA
v_call: TRBV5-1
j_call: TRBJ2-3
clone_size: NA
cdr3_aa: CASSLAWVDTQYF
cdr3_nt: TGCGCCAGCAGCTTGGCCTGGGTTGATACGCAGTATTTT

d_call: NA
v_call: TRBV4-1
j_call: TRBJ2-5
clone_size: NA
cdr3_aa: CASSQGGEQETQYF
cdr3_nt: TGCGCCAGCAGCCAAGGCGGGGAACAAGAGACCCAGTACTTC

d_call: TRBD2
v_call: TRBV5-1
j_call: TRBJ2-5
clone_size: NA
cdr3_aa: CASRGSGSETQYF
cdr3_nt: TGCGCCAGCAGAGGGAGCGGGAGCGAGACCCAGTACTTC

d_call: NA
v_call: TRBV18
j_call: TRBJ2-2
clone_size: NA
cdr3_aa: CASSPRGGVGENTGELFF
cdr3_nt: TGTGCCAGCTCACCACGAGGAGGGGTCGGGGAGAACACCGGGGAGCTGTTTTTT